This record looks at one TCR beta chain sequence and its context. Germline CDR1 is SGDLS and CDR2 is YYNGEE. The CDR3 is made up of 13 amino acids. V lost 4 bases and J lost 4, with 6 bases in between. The data are from a study of blood T cell repertoires in COVID-19. Study-wide background: Samples of COVID-19 (acute and convalescent) were obtained from the United States, Italy and Spain. PBMCs, B-cell-depleted T cells, or T cells provided the cDNA or gDNA that made up the material.

Per the original data handling: Amplification from reference gene primers served as the basis for estimated nucleated cell counts. The data were produced by immunoSEQ multiplex PCR, yet TCRdb's version contains in-frame clones alone and is incomplete. Clone size and V and J calls were adopted from that table, with D and trimming inferred from the DNA. The data hold about 230,000 clones, with 70% to 85% observed a single time. This TCR was sampled from a woman aged 40 to 50 who had recovered from COVID-19. V gene TRBV9 combines with J gene TRBJ1-6, with D unresolved. Sequencing was carried out using peripheral blood. The CDR3 DNA is TGTGCCAGCAGCCCTGTATATAATTCACCCCTCCACTTT. Translation: CASSPVYNSPLHF.